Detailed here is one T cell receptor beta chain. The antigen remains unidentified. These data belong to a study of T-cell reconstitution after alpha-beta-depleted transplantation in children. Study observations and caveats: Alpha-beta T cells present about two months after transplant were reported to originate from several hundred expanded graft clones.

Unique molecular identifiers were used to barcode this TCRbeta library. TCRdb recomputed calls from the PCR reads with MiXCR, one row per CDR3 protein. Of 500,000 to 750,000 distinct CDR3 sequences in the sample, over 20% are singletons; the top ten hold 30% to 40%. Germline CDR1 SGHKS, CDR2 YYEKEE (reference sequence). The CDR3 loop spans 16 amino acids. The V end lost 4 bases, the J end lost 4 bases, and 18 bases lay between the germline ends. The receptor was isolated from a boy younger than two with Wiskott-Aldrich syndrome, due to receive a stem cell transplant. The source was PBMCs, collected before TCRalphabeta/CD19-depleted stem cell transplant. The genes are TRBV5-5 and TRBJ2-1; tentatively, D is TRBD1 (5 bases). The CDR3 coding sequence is TGTGCCAGCAGCCACCAAGCCTGGGGCGCTTACAATGAGCAGTTCTTC. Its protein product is CASSHQAWGAYNEQFF.